These T cell receptor beta chains were read from a single sample in a study of blood T cells in healthy people across ages. TCRdb re-called the 5' RACE reads through MiXCR, storing one row per CDR3 protein. In the table there are over a million distinct CDR3 sequences, 45% of which are singletons. Source material: blood. The receptors were sampled from a woman in her fifties or sixties in good health. CDR3s include the opening cysteine and the closing phenylalanine or tryptophan. Fields, in order: D gene, J gene, clone size, V gene, CDR3 protein, CDR3 DNA. A D gene is named only where the DNA matches it firmly. A row's size may be missing; if present it is once, few, many or a size class.

D: NA; J: TRBJ2-2; size: NA; V: TRBV20-1; CDR3: CSASGGQNTGELFF; DNA: TGCAGTGCTAGTGGGGGACAGAACACCGGGGAGCTGTTTTTT
D: TRBD2; J: TRBJ2-3; size: NA; V: TRBV18; CDR3: CASSVLAGETDTQYF; DNA: TGTGCCAGCTCAGTTCTAGCGGGAGAAACAGATACGCAGTATTTT
D: NA; J: TRBJ2-1; size: NA; V: TRBV29-1; CDR3: CSVEGAAEQFF; DNA: TGCAGCGTTGAAGGTGCTGCTGAGCAGTTCTTC
D: NA; J: TRBJ2-3; size: few; V: TRBV5-1; CDR3: CASSPSPGTYTDTQYF; DNA: TGCGCCAGCAGCCCCTCTCCGGGGACCTACACAGATACGCAGTATTTT
D: TRBD2; J: TRBJ2-7; size: many; V: TRBV29-1; CDR3: CSALSGSSYEQYF; DNA: TGCAGCGCCTTGAGCGGGAGCTCCTACGAGCAGTACTTC
D: NA; J: TRBJ2-1; size: many; V: TRBV15; CDR3: CATSAGGYNEQFF; DNA: TGTGCCACCAGCGCAGGGGGGTACAATGAGCAGTTCTTC
D: NA; J: TRBJ2-1; size: few; V: TRBV12-3/TRBV12-4; CDR3: CASSFRSNSYNEQFF; DNA: TGTGCCAGCAGTTTTCGGTCAAACTCCTACAATGAGCAGTTCTTC
D: NA; J: TRBJ2-1; size: NA; V: TRBV5-4; CDR3: CASSLEASTLAEQFF; DNA: TGTGCCAGCAGCTTGGAGGCTAGCACCCTGGCCGAGCAGTTCTTC
D: TRBD1; J: TRBJ1-1; size: NA; V: TRBV29-1; CDR3: CSAVGGKTGGLGEAFF; DNA: TGCAGCGCTGTCGGAGGGAAGACAGGGGGCTTGGGTGAAGCTTTCTTT
D: NA; J: TRBJ1-4; size: NA; V: TRBV7-2; CDR3: CASCWGRDEKLFF; DNA: TGTGCCAGCTGTTGGGGGCGGGATGAAAAACTGTTTTTT
D: TRBD1; J: TRBJ2-1; size: few; V: TRBV27; CDR3: CASSLLYRDRAYNEQFF; DNA: TGTGCCAGCAGTTTGCTATACCGGGACAGGGCCTACAATGAGCAGTTCTTC
D: NA; J: TRBJ2-7; size: NA; V: TRBV28; CDR3: CASIPPRGNNEQYF; DNA: TGTGCCAGCATTCCACCGAGGGGGAACAATGAGCAGTACTTC
D: TRBD1; J: TRBJ1-6; size: NA; V: TRBV12-3/TRBV12-4; CDR3: CASSPAPGQGMGGNNSPLHF; DNA: TGTGCCAGCAGTCCGGCTCCCGGACAGGGGATGGGAGGGAATAATTCACCCCTCCACTTT
D: NA; J: TRBJ2-7; size: NA; V: TRBV28; CDR3: CASNYDGQGSYEQYF; DNA: TGTGCCAGCAACTATGACGGGCAGGGTAGTTACGAGCAGTACTTC
D: TRBD2; J: TRBJ2-1; size: NA; V: TRBV7-9; CDR3: CASSGLTTGTSGGNEQFF; DNA: TGTGCCAGCAGCGGACTGACCACCGGGACTAGCGGGGGCAATGAGCAGTTCTTC
D: NA; J: TRBJ1-2; size: NA; V: TRBV16; CDR3: CASSHPGTAYGYTF; DNA: TGTGCCAGCAGCCATCCCGGGACTGCCTATGGCTACACCTTC
D: NA; J: TRBJ2-6; size: NA; V: TRBV29-1; CDR3: CSVFGQFSGANVLTF; DNA: TGCAGCGTTTTTGGACAATTCTCTGGGGCCAACGTCCTGACTTTC
D: NA; J: TRBJ2-7; size: NA; V: TRBV11-2; CDR3: CASSLRESSSYNEQYF; DNA: TGTGCCAGCAGCCTAAGGGAGTCTAGCTCCTACAATGAGCAGTACTTC
D: NA; J: TRBJ1-5; size: NA; V: TRBV5-6; CDR3: CASSLKGSWPQHF; DNA: TGTGCCAGCAGCTTGAAGGGGAGTTGGCCCCAGCATTTT
D: TRBD1; J: TRBJ1-2; size: NA; V: TRBV14; CDR3: CASSQDRGTGPNYGYTF; DNA: TGTGCCAGCAGCCAAGATAGGGGGACAGGGCCAAACTATGGCTACACCTTC
D: NA; J: TRBJ2-3; size: few; V: TRBV6-5; CDR3: CASSIGTGTDTQYF; DNA: TGTGCCAGCAGTATCGGGACTGGGACAGATACGCAGTATTTT
D: TRBD1; J: TRBJ2-7; size: many; V: TRBV10-3; CDR3: CASGTGGREQYF; DNA: TGTGCCAGCGGGACAGGGGGTCGCGAGCAGTACTTC
D: TRBD2; J: TRBJ2-7; size: NA; V: TRBV13; CDR3: CASSWRRRAGGHEQYF; DNA: TGTGCCAGCAGCTGGCGTAGACGAGCGGGAGGCCACGAGCAGTACTTC
D: TRBD2; J: TRBJ2-2; size: NA; V: TRBV4-2; CDR3: CASSQEGAGITGELFF; DNA: TGTGCCAGCAGCCAAGAAGGAGCGGGAATCACCGGGGAGCTGTTTTTT
D: NA; J: TRBJ1-1; size: NA; V: TRBV25-1; CDR3: CASSFPDATEAFF; DNA: TGTGCCAGCAGTTTTCCGGACGCCACTGAAGCTTTCTTT
D: NA; J: TRBJ2-7; size: NA; V: TRBV5-8; CDR3: CASSLRGGGAVYGEQYF; DNA: TGTGCCAGCAGCTTGCGGGGAGGGGGCGCAGTTTATGGCGAGCAGTACTTC
D: TRBD2; J: TRBJ2-5; size: few; V: TRBV29-1; CDR3: CSATGLGPLGRLGYEQYF; DNA: TGCAGCGCTACGGGACTAGGCCCCCTCGGGCGACTCGGCTATGAGCAGTACTTC
D: NA; J: TRBJ2-3; size: NA; V: TRBV9; CDR3: CASNPWGTDTQYF; DNA: TGTGCCAGCAATCCGTGGGGCACAGATACGCAGTATTTT
D: TRBD2; J: TRBJ2-7; size: few; V: TRBV5-1; CDR3: CASSLVAGVLYEQYF; DNA: TGCGCCAGCAGCTTGGTCGCGGGAGTCCTCTACGAGCAGTACTTC
D: TRBD2; J: TRBJ2-7; size: once; V: TRBV20-1; CDR3: CSASRAGGISYNEQYF; DNA: TGCAGTGCTAGCAGGGCGGGAGGGATCTCCTACAATGAGCAGTACTTC
D: TRBD2; J: TRBJ2-3; size: NA; V: TRBV5-1; CDR3: CASSPGTRTDTQYF; DNA: TGCGCCAGCAGCCCCGGGACTAGGACAGATACGCAGTATTTT
D: NA; J: TRBJ1-4; size: few; V: TRBV29-1; CDR3: CSVAWKWDEKLFF; DNA: TGCAGCGTCGCCTGGAAATGGGATGAAAAACTGTTTTTT
D: TRBD2; J: TRBJ2-1; size: NA; V: TRBV7-9; CDR3: CASSLVSIRLASYNEQFF; DNA: TGTGCCAGCAGCTTGGTCTCAATTCGACTAGCTAGCTACAATGAGCAGTTCTTC
D: NA; J: TRBJ2-5; size: few; V: TRBV7-9; CDR3: CASSNGALVGETQYF; DNA: TGTGCCAGCAGCAACGGGGCACTCGTTGGAGAGACCCAGTACTTC
D: NA; J: TRBJ1-1; size: NA; V: TRBV6-5; CDR3: CASSFIGLDTEAFF; DNA: TGTGCCAGCAGTTTCATAGGGTTGGACACTGAAGCTTTCTTT
D: NA; J: TRBJ2-7; size: NA; V: TRBV18; CDR3: CASSPTDLYEQYF; DNA: TGTGCCAGCTCACCAACTGACCTCTACGAGCAGTACTTC
D: NA; J: TRBJ1-2; size: NA; V: TRBV7-9; CDR3: CASSLSTGQVGGYTF; DNA: TGTGCCAGCAGCTTATCGACTGGACAAGTGGGGGGCTACACCTTC
D: NA; J: TRBJ1-5; size: NA; V: TRBV5-6; CDR3: CASSLGGQSQPQHF; DNA: TGTGCCAGCAGCTTGGGGGGTCAATCCCAGCCCCAGCATTTT
D: NA; J: TRBJ2-3; size: NA; V: TRBV7-2; CDR3: CASSLVGGPLEATQYF; DNA: TGTGCCAGCAGCTTAGTTGGCGGGCCGTTAGAGGCTACGCAGTATTTT
D: NA; J: TRBJ2-7; size: NA; V: TRBV7-8; CDR3: CASSLGATSSYEQYF; DNA: TGTGCCAGCAGCTTAGGGGCGACAAGCTCCTACGAGCAGTACTTC
D: NA; J: TRBJ2-1; size: once; V: TRBV7-8; CDR3: CASSLAWQISYNEQFF; DNA: TGTGCCAGCAGCTTAGCTTGGCAGATCTCCTACAATGAGCAGTTCTTC
D: TRBD2; J: TRBJ2-3; size: NA; V: TRBV29-1; CDR3: CSVREAASTDTQYF; DNA: TGCAGCGTTCGGGAGGCCGCTAGCACAGATACGCAGTATTTT